This T cell receptor beta chain emerged from a study of blood T cell repertoires in COVID-19. Study-wide context: The origin of the acute and convalescent COVID-19 samples was the United States, Italy and Spain. T cells, B-cell-depleted T cells, or PBMCs supplied cDNA or gDNA.

The ends lost 6 bases at V and 11 bases at J; junction bases unmatched: 9. The V gene's germline CDR1 is SNHLY and CDR2 FYNNEI. CDR3 length equals 13 residues. As originally analysed: Estimation of nucleated cell counts was performed using reference gene primer amplification. Assay: immunoSEQ multiplex PCR; the TCRdb copy retains only in-frame clones and omits some. That table supplies the V and J calls and clone size; D and trimming were determined from the DNA. The sample consists of tens of thousands of clones, about 80% of them appearing once. In this sample, this clone turned up once. The TCR comes from a man between 65 and 79 years old with active or convalescent COVID-19. The sequencing input was peripheral blood. The chain combines TRBV2 with TRBJ1-1; 10 bases map to TRBD1. CDR3 residues: CASRGPGQGFAFF. The CDR3 DNA reads TGTGCCAGCAGGGGACCGGGACAGGGGTTTGCTTTCTTT.